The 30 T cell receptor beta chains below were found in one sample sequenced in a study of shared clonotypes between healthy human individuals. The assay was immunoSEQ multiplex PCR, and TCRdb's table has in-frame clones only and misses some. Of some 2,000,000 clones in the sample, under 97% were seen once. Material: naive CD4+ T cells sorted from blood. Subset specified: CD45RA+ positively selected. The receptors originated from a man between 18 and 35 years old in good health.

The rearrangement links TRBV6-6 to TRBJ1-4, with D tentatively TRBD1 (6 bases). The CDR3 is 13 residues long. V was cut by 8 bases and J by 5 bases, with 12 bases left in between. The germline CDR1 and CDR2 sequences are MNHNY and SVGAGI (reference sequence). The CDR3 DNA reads TGTGCCAGCGGAAATACAGGGAATGAAAAACTGTTTTTT. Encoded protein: CASGNTGNEKLFF.

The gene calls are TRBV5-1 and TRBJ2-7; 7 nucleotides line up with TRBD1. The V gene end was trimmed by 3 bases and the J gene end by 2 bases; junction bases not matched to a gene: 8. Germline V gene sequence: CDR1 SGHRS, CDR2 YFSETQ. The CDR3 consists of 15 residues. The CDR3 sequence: CASSSGQTKPYEQYF. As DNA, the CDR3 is TGCGCCAGCAGCTCGGGACAGACGAAACCCTACGAGCAGTACTTC.

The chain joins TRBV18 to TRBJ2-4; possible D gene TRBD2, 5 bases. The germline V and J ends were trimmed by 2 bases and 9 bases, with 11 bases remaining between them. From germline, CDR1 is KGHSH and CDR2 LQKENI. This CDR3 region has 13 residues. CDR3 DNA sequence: TGTGCCAGCTCACCAATGAGGGTATCCATTCAGTACTTC. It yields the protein CASSPMRVSIQYF.

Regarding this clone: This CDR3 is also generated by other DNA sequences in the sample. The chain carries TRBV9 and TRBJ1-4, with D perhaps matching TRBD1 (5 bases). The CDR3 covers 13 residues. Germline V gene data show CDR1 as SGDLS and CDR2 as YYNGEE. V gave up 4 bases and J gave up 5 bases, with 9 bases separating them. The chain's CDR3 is CASSRGSNEKLFF. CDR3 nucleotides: TGTGCCAGCAGCCGGGGGTCGAATGAAAAACTGTTTTTT.

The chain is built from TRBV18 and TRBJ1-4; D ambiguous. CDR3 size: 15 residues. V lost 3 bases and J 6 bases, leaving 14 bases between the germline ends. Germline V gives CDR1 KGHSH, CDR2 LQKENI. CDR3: CASSPSSLRDEKLFF. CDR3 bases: TGTGCCAGCTCACCCTCCTCGTTACGCGATGAAAAACTGTTTTTT. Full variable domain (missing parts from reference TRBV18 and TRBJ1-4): NAGVMQNPRHLVRRRGQEARLRCSPMKGHSHVYWYRQLPEEGLKFMVYLQKENIIDESGMPKERFSAEFPKEGPSILRIQQVVRGDSAAYFCASSPSSLRDEKLFFGSGTQLSVL.

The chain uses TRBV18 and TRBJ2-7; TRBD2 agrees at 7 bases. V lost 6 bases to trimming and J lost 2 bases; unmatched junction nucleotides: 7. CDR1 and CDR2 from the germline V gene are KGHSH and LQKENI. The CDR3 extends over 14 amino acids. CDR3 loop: CASSAGTIAYEQYF. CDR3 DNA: TGTGCCAGCTCGGCCGGGACTATCGCCTACGAGCAGTACTTC.

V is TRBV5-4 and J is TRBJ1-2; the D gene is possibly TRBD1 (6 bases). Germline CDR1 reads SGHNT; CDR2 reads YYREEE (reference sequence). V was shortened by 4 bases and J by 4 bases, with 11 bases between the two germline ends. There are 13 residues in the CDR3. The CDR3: CASSKGQSYGYTF. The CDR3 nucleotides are TGTGCCAGCAGCAAAGGACAGAGCTATGGCTACACCTTC.

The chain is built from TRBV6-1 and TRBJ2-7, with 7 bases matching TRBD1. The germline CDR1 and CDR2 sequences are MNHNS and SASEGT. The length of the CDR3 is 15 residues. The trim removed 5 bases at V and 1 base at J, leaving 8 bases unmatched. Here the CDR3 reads CASSSIRDRSYEQYF. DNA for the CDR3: TGTGCCAGCAGTAGTATACGGGACAGATCCTACGAGCAGTACTTC.

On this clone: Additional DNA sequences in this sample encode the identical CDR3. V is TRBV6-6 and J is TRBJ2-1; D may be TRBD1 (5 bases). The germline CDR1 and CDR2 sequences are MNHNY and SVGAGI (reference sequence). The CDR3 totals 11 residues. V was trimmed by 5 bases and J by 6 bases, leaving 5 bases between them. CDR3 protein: CASSRGNEQFF. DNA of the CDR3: TGTGCCAGCAGTAGGGGCAATGAGCAGTTCTTC.

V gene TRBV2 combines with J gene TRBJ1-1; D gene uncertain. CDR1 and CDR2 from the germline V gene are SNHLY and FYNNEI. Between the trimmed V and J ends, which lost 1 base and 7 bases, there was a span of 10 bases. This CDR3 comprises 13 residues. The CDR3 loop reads CASSEGNIGEAFF. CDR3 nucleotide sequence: TGTGCCAGCAGTGAAGGGAATATTGGTGAAGCTTTCTTT.

CDR3 sequence: CASSLLDRGLAFF. The CDR3 DNA sequence: TGTGCCAGCAGCCTTCTCGACAGGGGTTTGGCTTTCTTT. This rearrangement joins TRBV9 to TRBJ1-1; 8 bases are a match to TRBD1. Germline values: CDR1 SGDLS, CDR2 YYNGEE. The CDR3 loop spans 13 amino acids. Losses at the gene ends were 4 bases for V and 11 bases for J; bases not matched to a gene: 10.

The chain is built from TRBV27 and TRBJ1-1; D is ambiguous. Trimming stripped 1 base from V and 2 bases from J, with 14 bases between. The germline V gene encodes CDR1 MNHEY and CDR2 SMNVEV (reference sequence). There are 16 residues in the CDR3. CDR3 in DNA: TGTGCCAGCAGTTTATACGGGGATTCCCTAAACACTGAAGCTTTCTTT. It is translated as CASSLYGDSLNTEAFF.

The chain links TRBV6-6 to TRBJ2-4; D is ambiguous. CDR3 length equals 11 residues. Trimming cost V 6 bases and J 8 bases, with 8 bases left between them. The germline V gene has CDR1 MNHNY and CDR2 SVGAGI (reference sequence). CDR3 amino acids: CASSKVDIQYF. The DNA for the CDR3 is TGTGCCAGCAGCAAGGTGGACATTCAGTACTTC.

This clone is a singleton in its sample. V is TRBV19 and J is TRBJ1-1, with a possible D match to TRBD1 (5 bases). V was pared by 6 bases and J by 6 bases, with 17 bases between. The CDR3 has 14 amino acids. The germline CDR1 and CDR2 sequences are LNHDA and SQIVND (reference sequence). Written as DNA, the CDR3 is TGTGCCAGTAGGGGCATAGGGGAGTCCTCTGAAGCTTTCTTT. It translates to CASRGIGESSEAFF.

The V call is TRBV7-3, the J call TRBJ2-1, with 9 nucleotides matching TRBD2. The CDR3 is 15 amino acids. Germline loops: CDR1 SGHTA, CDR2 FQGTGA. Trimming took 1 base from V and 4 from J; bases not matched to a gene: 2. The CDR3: CASSLSGGAYNEQFF. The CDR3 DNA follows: TGTGCCAGCAGCTTAAGCGGGGGGGCGTACAATGAGCAGTTCTTC.

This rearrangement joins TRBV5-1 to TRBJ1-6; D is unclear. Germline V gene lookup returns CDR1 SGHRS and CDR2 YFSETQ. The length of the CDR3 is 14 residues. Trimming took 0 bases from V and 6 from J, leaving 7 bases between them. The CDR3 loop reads CASSLEPSNSPLHF. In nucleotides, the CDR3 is TGCGCCAGCAGCTTGGAGCCCAGTAATTCACCCCTCCACTTT.

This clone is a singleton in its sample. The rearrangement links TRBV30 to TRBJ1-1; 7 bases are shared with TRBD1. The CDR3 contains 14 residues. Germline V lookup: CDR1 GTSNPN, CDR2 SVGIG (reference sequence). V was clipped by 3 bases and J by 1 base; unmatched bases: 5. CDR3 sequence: CAWSAWDRNTEAFF. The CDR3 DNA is TGTGCCTGGAGCGCCTGGGACAGGAACACTGAAGCTTTCTTT.

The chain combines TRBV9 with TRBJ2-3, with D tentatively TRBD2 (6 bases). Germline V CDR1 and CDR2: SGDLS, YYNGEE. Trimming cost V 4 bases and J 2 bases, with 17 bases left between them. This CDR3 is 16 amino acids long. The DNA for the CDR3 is TGTGCCAGCAGCTGGGGGGAGACTTCATCCACAGATACGCAGTATTTT. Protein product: CASSWGETSSTDTQYF. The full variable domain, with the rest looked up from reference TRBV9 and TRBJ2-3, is DSGVTQTPKHLITATGQRVTLRCSPRSGDLSVYWYQQSLDQGLQFLIQYYNGEERAKGNILERFSAQQFPDLHSELNLSSLELGDSALYFCASSWGETSSTDTQYFGPGTRLTVL.

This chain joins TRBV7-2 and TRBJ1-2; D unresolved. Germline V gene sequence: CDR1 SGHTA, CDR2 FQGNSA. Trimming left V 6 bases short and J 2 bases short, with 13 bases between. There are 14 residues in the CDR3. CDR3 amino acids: CASRGLRTNYGYTF. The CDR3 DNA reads TGTGCCAGCAGGGGCTTACGAACCAACTATGGCTACACCTTC. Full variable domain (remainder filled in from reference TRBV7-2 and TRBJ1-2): GAGVSQSPSNKVTEKGKDVELRCDPISGHTALYWYRQSLGQGLEFLIYFQGNSAPDKSGLPSDRFSAERTGGSVSTLTIQRTQQEDSAVYLCASRGLRTNYGYTFGSGTRLTVV.

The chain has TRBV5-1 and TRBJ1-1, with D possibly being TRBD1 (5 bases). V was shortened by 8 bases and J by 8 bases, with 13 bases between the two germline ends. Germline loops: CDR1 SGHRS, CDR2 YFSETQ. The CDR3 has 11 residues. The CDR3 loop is CASTSGAEAFF. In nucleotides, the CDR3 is TGCGCCAGTACGTCTGGGGCCGAAGCTTTCTTT. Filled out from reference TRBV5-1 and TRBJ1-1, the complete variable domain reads KAGVTQTPRYLIKTRGQQVTLSCSPISGHRSVSWYQQTPGQGLQFLFEYFSETQRNKGNFPGRFSGRQFSNSRSEMNVSTLELGDSALYLCASTSGAEAFFGQGTRLTVV.

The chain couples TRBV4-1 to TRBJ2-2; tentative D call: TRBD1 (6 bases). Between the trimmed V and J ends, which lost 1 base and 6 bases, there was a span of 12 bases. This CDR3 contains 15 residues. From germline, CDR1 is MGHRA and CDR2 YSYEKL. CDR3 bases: TGCGCCAGCAGCCAAGGCCCACAGGGAGCCGGGGAGCTGTTTTTT. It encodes CASSQGPQGAGELFF.

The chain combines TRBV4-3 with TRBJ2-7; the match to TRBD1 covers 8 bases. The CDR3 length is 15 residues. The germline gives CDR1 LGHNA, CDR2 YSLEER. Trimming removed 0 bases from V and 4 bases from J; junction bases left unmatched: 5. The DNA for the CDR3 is TGCGCCAGCAGCCAAGATCCAGGGGGCGTTTACGAGCAGTACTTC. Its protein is CASSQDPGGVYEQYF.

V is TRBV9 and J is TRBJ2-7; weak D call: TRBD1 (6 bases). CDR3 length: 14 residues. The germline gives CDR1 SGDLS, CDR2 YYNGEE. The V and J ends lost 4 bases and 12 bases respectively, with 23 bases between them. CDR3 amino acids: CASSQTTGTTPLYF. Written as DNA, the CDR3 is TGTGCCAGCAGCCAAACAACAGGGACCACCCCGTTGTACTTC.

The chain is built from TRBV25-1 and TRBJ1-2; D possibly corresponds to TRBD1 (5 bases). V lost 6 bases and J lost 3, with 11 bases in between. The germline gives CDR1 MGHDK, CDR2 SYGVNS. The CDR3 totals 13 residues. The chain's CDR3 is CASSRVGDYGYTF. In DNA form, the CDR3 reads TGTGCCAGCAGCAGGGTCGGGGACTATGGCTACACCTTC.

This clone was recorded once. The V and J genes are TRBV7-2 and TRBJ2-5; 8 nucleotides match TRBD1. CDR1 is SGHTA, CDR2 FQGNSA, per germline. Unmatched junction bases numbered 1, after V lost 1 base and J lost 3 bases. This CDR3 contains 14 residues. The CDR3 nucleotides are TGTGCCAGCAGCTTAGGACAGGGGAAAGAGACCCAGTACTTC. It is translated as CASSLGQGKETQYF.

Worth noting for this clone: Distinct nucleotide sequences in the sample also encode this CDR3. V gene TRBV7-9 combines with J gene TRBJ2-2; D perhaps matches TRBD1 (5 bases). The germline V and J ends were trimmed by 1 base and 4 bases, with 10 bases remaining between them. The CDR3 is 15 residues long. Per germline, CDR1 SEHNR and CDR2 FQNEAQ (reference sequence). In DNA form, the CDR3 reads TGTGCCAGCAGCTTAGTAGGGGCAGGCACCGGGGAGCTGTTTTTT. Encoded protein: CASSLVGAGTGELFF. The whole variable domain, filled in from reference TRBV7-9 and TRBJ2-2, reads DTGVSQNPRHKITKRGQNVTFRCDPISEHNRLYWYRQTLGQGPEFLTYFQNEAQLEKSRLLSDRFSAERPKGSFSTLEIQRTEQGDSAMYLCASSLVGAGTGELFFGEGSRLTVL.

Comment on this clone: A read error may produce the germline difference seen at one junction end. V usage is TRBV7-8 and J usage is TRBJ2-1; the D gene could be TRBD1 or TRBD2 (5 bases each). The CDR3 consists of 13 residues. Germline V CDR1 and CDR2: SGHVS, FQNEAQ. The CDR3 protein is CAGSFKGDHEQFF. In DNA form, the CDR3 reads TGTGCCGGCAGCTTTAAAGGGGACCATGAGCAGTTCTTC.

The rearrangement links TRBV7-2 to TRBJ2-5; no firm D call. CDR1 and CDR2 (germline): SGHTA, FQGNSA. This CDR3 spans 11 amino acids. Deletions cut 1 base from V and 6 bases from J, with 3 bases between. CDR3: CASSLEQTQYF. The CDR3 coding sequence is TGTGCCAGCAGCTTAGAGCAGACCCAGTACTTC.

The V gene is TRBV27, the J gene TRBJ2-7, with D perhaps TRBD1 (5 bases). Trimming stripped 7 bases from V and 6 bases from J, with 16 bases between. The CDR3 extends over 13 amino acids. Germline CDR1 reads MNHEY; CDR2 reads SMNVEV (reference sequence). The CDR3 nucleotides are TGTGCCAGCACCCCTTGCAGGGCCTGCGAGCAGTACTTC. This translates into CASTPCRACEQYF.

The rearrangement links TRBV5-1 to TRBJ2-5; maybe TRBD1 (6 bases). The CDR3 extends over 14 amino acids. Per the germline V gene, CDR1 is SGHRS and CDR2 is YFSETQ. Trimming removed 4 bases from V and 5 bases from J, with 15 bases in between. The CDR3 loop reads CASSLDSSRETQYF. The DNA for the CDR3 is TGCGCCAGCAGCCTGGACAGTAGTCGGGAGACCCAGTACTTC.